A selection of T cell receptor beta chains follows, all from one sample in a study of T cells in Graves' hyperthyroidism and ophthalmopathy. TCRdb fed the multiplex PCR reads into MiXCR, producing one record per CDR3 protein. The table includes about 280,000 distinct CDR3 sequences, 25% to 30% detected once. The sequencing sample was made of blood. Receptor source: a man between 35 and 55 years old with Graves' hyperthyroidism that later progressed to Graves' ophthalmopathy. Each CDR3 is given with its conserved first and last residue. Each record gives: V gene, J gene, D gene, clone size, CDR3 protein, CDR3 DNA. A D gene is named only where the DNA matches it firmly. Size values are once, few and many counts, or a class for expanded clones, and some rows have none.

>TRBV4-1|TRBJ2-7|TRBD2|many
CASSQEEREVYEQYF
TGCGCCAGCAGCCAAGAGGAGCGGGAGGTCTACGAGCAGTACTTC
>TRBV7-2|TRBJ2-7|TRBD2|many
CASSLSSGRAYEQYF
TGTGCCAGCAGCTTGTCTAGCGGGAGGGCCTACGAGCAGTACTTC
>TRBV7-9|TRBJ2-7|NA|many
CASSPGGGSFEQYF
TGTGCCAGCAGCCCCGGGGGCGGGAGTTTCGAGCAGTACTTC
>TRBV28|TRBJ2-2|NA|many
CASRSGWSGELFF
TGTGCCAGCCGGTCGGGGTGGTCGGGGGAGCTGTTTTTT
>TRBV12-3/TRBV12-4|TRBJ1-1|NA|many
CASSLEGRAHTEAFF
TGTGCCAGCAGTTTGGAAGGCAGGGCCCACACCGAAGCTTTCTTT
>TRBV11-1|TRBJ1-3|NA|many
CASSLPAGVVSGNTIYF
TGTGCCAGCAGCTTACCCGCGGGCGTGGTCTCTGGAAACACCATATATTTT
>TRBV24-1|TRBJ2-2|NA|many
CATVGSANTGELFF
TGTGCCACCGTCGGCAGTGCGAACACCGGGGAGCTGTTTTTT
>TRBV12-3/TRBV12-4|TRBJ1-5|TRBD1|many
CASKHRGPQPQHF
TGTGCCAGCAAACACAGGGGACCTCAGCCCCAGCATTTT
>TRBV27|TRBJ1-5|TRBD1|few
CASSRTGLGQPQHF
TGTGCCAGCAGTAGGACAGGGTTAGGTCAGCCCCAGCATTTT
>TRBV30|TRBJ2-5|NA|many
CAWNPKYQETQYF
TGTGCCTGGAACCCGAAGTACCAAGAGACCCAGTACTTC
>TRBV11-1|TRBJ1-1|NA|NA
CASREMGGGLNTEAFF
TGTGCCAGCAGGGAAATGGGGGGAGGGCTGAACACTGAAGCTTTCTTT
>TRBV20-1|TRBJ2-5|NA|NA
CSARKPLAGETQHF
TGCAGTGCTAGAAAGCCGCTAGCTGGAGAGACCCAGCACTTC
>TRBV12-5|TRBJ1-2|NA|many
CASGLAHRAHGYTF
TGTGCTAGTGGTTTGGCCCACAGGGCCCATGGCTACACCTTC
>TRBV3-1|TRBJ2-5|NA|many
CASSQRGYHGETQYF
TGTGCCAGCAGCCAACGTGGGTACCACGGGGAGACCCAGTACTTC
>TRBV19|TRBJ2-7|TRBD1|many
CASSIGTGGGYEQYF
TGTGCCAGTAGTATAGGGACAGGGGGCGGCTACGAGCAGTACTTC
>TRBV6-1|TRBJ2-2|NA|few
CASSEVLGKRSSGELFF
TGTGCCAGCAGTGAAGTCTTGGGAAAGCGGTCTTCCGGGGAGCTGTTTTTT
>TRBV4-1|TRBJ1-5|NA|many
CASSQPGQKQPQHF
TGCGCCAGCAGCCAACCCGGACAGAAACAGCCCCAGCATTTT
>TRBV2|TRBJ2-7|TRBD2|many
CASSEDRAGDYEQYF
TGTGCTAGCAGTGAAGATCGGGCGGGAGACTACGAGCAGTACTTC
>TRBV6-5|TRBJ1-3|TRBD1|once
CASSYGSGTGTGNTIYF
TGTGCCAGCAGTTACGGTAGTGGGACAGGGACTGGAAACACCATATATTTT
>TRBV7-2|TRBJ1-1|TRBD1|NA
CASSPRDSRNTEAFF
TGTGCCAGCAGCCCGAGGGACAGTCGGAACACTGAAGCTTTCTTT
>TRBV11-2|TRBJ1-3|TRBD1|many
CASSLEDVKTGAAF
TGTGCCAGCAGCTTAGAGGATGTAAAGACAGGGGCAGCGTTT
>TRBV20-1|TRBJ2-5|NA|many
CSANSRGPGETQYF
TGCAGTGCCAACAGCAGGGGACCTGGGGAGACCCAGTACTTC
>TRBV7-2|TRBJ2-5|NA|NA
CASSHTWETQYF
TGTGCCAGCAGCCATACCTGGGAGACCCAGTACTTC
>TRBV30|TRBJ1-5|NA|few
CAWNGDGSNQPQHF
TGTGCCTGGAATGGGGACGGTAGCAATCAGCCCCAGCATTTT
>TRBV11-3|TRBJ1-5|NA|many
CASSKTGTQPQHF
TGTGCCAGCAGCAAGACGGGTACGCAGCCCCAGCATTTT
>TRBV2|TRBJ1-1|NA|many
CASRRQVGNTEAFF
TGTGCCAGCCGCAGACAGGTTGGAAACACTGAAGCTTTCTTT
>TRBV6-5|TRBJ2-5|TRBD1|few
CASSYSSGGRMETQYF
TGTGCCAGCAGTTATTCTTCAGGGGGCAGGATGGAGACCCAGTACTTC
>TRBV5-8|TRBJ1-2|NA|many
CASSLDRAIYGYTF
TGTGCCAGCAGCTTGGACCGCGCCATTTATGGCTACACCTTC
>TRBV29-1|TRBJ2-5|NA|many
CSVESGETQYF
TGCAGCGTTGAGAGTGGGGAGACCCAGTACTTC
>TRBV6-2/TRBV6-3|TRBJ1-5|TRBD1|NA
CASSPTGEPQPQHF
TGTGCCAGCAGTCCTACAGGGGAACCTCAGCCCCAGCATTTT
>TRBV5-1|TRBJ2-7|TRBD1|NA
CASSSGTGKTYEQYF
TGCGCCAGCAGTTCCGGGACAGGGAAAACCTACGAGCAGTACTTC
>TRBV3-1|TRBJ1-5|NA|many
CASSQLNQPQHF
TGTGCCAGCAGCCAACTCAATCAGCCCCAGCATTTT
>TRBV2|TRBJ2-1|TRBD2|few
CASSGLAQNEQFF
TGTGCCAGCAGTGGACTAGCGCAAAATGAGCAGTTCTTC
>TRBV11-3|TRBJ2-5|NA|many
CASKSIRDSQETQYF
TGTGCCAGCAAATCCATCCGGGACTCGCAAGAGACCCAGTACTTC
>TRBV4-2|TRBJ1-1|NA|many
CASSQEHGILEAFF
TGTGCCAGCAGCCAAGAACACGGTATACTTGAAGCTTTCTTT
>TRBV6-2/TRBV6-3|TRBJ2-7|TRBD2|few
CASRSLAGEQYF
TGTGCCAGCAGGTCGTTAGCGGGCGAGCAGTACTTC
>TRBV7-2|TRBJ2-7|TRBD1|many
CASSPGQVIYEQYF
TGTGCCAGCAGCCCAGGACAGGTAATCTACGAGCAGTACTTC
>TRBV27|TRBJ2-2|TRBD2|many
CASSLYLAGGPGELFF
TGTGCCAGCAGTTTATACCTAGCGGGAGGGCCCGGGGAGCTGTTTTTT
>TRBV25-1|TRBJ2-3|NA|many
CASSDRGWVDTQYF
TGTGCCAGCAGTGACCGGGGTTGGGTAGATACGCAGTATTTT
>TRBV6-1|TRBJ2-2|TRBD1|NA
CASPRDRVLTGELFF
TGTGCCAGCCCACGGGACAGGGTACTCACCGGGGAGCTGTTTTTT
>TRBV3-1|TRBJ1-1|TRBD1|few
CASSPYGQGNTEAFF
TGTGCCAGCAGCCCTTACGGACAGGGGAACACTGAAGCTTTCTTT
>TRBV28|TRBJ2-5|NA|many
CASEPALIFRETQYF
TGTGCCAGCGAGCCAGCCTTAATCTTTCGAGAGACCCAGTACTTC
>TRBV18|TRBJ2-4|NA|many
CASSPASGAKNIQYF
TGTGCCAGCTCACCGGCGTCGGGGGCCAAAAACATTCAGTACTTC
>TRBV18|TRBJ2-6|NA|many
CASSPSAGFTGANVLTF
TGTGCCAGCTCACCTTCGGCAGGTTTTACTGGGGCCAACGTCCTGACTTTC
>TRBV18|TRBJ1-1|TRBD1|many
CASSPQQGATEAFF
TGTGCCAGCTCACCCCAACAGGGGGCCACTGAAGCTTTCTTT
>TRBV20-1|TRBJ2-5|TRBD2|many
CSARRLAGVPQETQYF
TGCAGTGCTAGACGCCTAGCGGGAGTCCCCCAAGAGACCCAGTACTTC
>TRBV3-1|TRBJ2-5|NA|NA
CASSPRGGGETQYF
TGTGCCAGCAGCCCCCGCGGAGGGGGGGAGACCCAGTACTTC
>TRBV6-1|TRBJ1-1|NA|many
CASSEPAKNTEAFF
TGTGCCAGCAGTGAACCGGCCAAGAACACTGAAGCTTTCTTT
>TRBV14|TRBJ2-5|NA|many
CASSQGKTVQETQYF
TGTGCCAGCAGCCAAGGGAAAACAGTCCAAGAGACCCAGTACTTC
>TRBV6-1|TRBJ2-7|NA|NA
CASTPNGDEQYF
TGTGCCAGCACCCCCAACGGGGACGAGCAGTACTTC
>TRBV28|TRBJ1-5|NA|NA
CASSLDQLIQPQHF
TGTGCCAGCAGTCTAGATCAACTGATTCAGCCCCAGCATTTT
>TRBV27|TRBJ1-2|NA|many
CASTRDVGFGYTF
TGTGCCAGCACCCGGGACGTCGGATTTGGCTACACCTTC
>TRBV15|TRBJ1-2|TRBD1|NA
CATSRRDREAGYTF
TGTGCCACCAGCCGGCGGGACAGGGAGGCTGGCTACACCTTC
>TRBV2|TRBJ2-3|TRBD2|NA
CASSEGLAGAGDTQYF
TGTGCCAGCAGTGAGGGACTAGCGGGAGCTGGGGATACGCAGTATTTT
>TRBV6-1|TRBJ2-5|NA|NA
CASSEDRFLETQYF
TGTGCCAGCAGTGAAGACAGGTTTCTCGAGACCCAGTACTTC
>TRBV12-3/TRBV12-4|TRBJ1-5|NA|many
CASSIRGPQPQHF
TGTGCCAGCAGTATTCGGGGCCCTCAGCCCCAGCATTTT
>TRBV12-3/TRBV12-4|TRBJ2-4|TRBD2|many
CASSLKREMAKNIQYF
TGTGCCAGCAGTTTAAAGCGGGAGATGGCCAAAAACATTCAGTACTTC
>TRBV28|TRBJ1-1|NA|NA
CASSFRAREAFF
TGTGCCAGCAGTTTCCGGGCCCGTGAAGCTTTCTTT